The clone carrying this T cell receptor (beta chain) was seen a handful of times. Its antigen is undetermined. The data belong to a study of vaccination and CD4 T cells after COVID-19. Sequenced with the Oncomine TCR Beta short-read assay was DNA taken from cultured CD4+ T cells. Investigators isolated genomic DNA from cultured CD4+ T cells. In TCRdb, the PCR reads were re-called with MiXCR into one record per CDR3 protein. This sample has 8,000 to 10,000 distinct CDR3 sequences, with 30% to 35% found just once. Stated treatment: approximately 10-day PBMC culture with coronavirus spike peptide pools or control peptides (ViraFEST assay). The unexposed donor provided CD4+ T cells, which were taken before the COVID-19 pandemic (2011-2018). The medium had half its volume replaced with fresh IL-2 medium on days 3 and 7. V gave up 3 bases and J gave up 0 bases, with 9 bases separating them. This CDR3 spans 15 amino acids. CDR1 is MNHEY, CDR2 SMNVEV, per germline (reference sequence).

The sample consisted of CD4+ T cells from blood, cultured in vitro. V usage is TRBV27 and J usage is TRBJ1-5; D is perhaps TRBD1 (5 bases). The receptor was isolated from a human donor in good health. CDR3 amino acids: CASSFWGDSNQPQHF. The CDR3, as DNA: TGTGCCAGCAGTTTCTGGGGGGATAGCAATCAGCCCCAGCATTTT.